This TCR beta chain comes out of a study of human T cells and chemical hapten exposure. Study as a whole: Researchers reported sensitizing a roughly 2 cm by roughly 2 cm upper inner arm skin site with 2% DPC. Each patch test put 0.01% DPC on the upper back, and results were read at 6 days. The study, taken as a whole, reports: Expanded TCRs formed significantly more large CDR3 similarity clusters than controls. TCRs above 1 in 1000 frequency did not change with DPC sensitization.

As to time point: patch test 2, 6 weeks after DPC sensitization. Treatment denoted: therapeutic diphenylcyclopropenone sensitization with weekly scalp DPC. CDR1 and CDR2 from the germline V gene are SNHLY and FYNNEI. The CDR3 covers 15 residues. The V and J ends lost 5 bases and 0 bases respectively, with 12 bases between them. Via MiXCR, TCRdb re-called the RACE reads, giving one row per CDR3 protein. The table has about 54,000 distinct CDR3 sequences, 7.5% to 10% seen once; the top ten hold more than 1.5%. As to this clonotype: What it binds is not known.

The chain has TRBV2 and TRBJ2-3; D is unresolved. Here the sequenced sample was whole blood, taken in connection with sensitization to the hapten diphenylcyclopropenone (DPC). The sequence was collected from a woman aged 45-60 years with alopecia areata. Some clones in this sample may be carry-over from other donors' samples. CDR3 bases: TGTGCCAGCAGTCCCCTTCAAGATAGCACAGATACGCAGTATTTT. As protein: CASSPLQDSTDTQYF.